This entry is about one T cell receptor (beta chain). Its specificity is unknown. This sample is part of a study of OX40 agonist ivuxolimab in advanced cancers. At the level of the study: Among those enrolled, mean age was about 63 years (range 23 to 79) and 75% to 85% were male. General observations from the study: With doses of 0.1 to 3.0 mg/kg, CD4+ and CD8+ blood T cells had undergone clonal expansion by week 6.

Trimming removed 10 bases at V and 5 bases at J, with 17 bases between. This CDR3 is built from 13 residues. CDR1 and CDR2 from the germline V gene are MNHEY and SVGAGI. Sequenced by immunoSEQ multiplex PCR; TCRdb stores in-frame clones only, minus some. The sample carries around 62,000 clones, 86% recorded once. The sample was CD4+ or CD8+ T cells sorted from blood, taken in a trial of the OX40 agonist ivuxolimab. The chain combines TRBV6-5 with TRBJ1-2; D is unclear. This TCR derives from an adult with an advanced solid tumor such as melanoma, head and neck, liver or kidney cancer. The CDR3 reads CATKDSLGYGYTF. CDR3 bases: TGTGCCACCAAGGATTCTCTGGGGTATGGCTACACCTTC.